This T cell receptor (beta chain) emerged from a study of T cell changes during pregnancy in multiple sclerosis. Assay: immunoSEQ multiplex PCR; the TCRdb copy retains only in-frame clones and omits some. The sample carries roughly 45,000 clones, around 90% recorded once. Germline V CDR1 and CDR2: GTSNPN, SVGIG (reference sequence). V was pared by 3 bases and J by 0 bases, with 9 bases between. CDR3 length: 13 amino acids. The clonotype comes from a female donor in good health, enrolled as a control in a pregnancy study. The sample here was peripheral blood, taken in the second trimester of pregnancy. This sequence joins TRBV30 and TRBJ2-7; D possibly corresponds to TRBD1 (5 bases). Written as DNA, the CDR3 is TGTGCCTGGAGCGAACAGGTCTCCTACGAGCAGTACTTC. Amino acids: CAWSEQVSYEQYF.